Listed below are T cell receptor beta chains from one sample, sequenced in a study of cytomegalovirus exposure and HLA in healthy donors. TCRdb's table, derived via immunoSEQ multiplex PCR, lists solely in-frame clones and lacks some. The table has approximately 110,000 clones, roughly three quarters seen once; the top ten hold 11%. Sequenced input: PBMCs. All receptors come from a middle-aged man in good health and CMV-seropositive. CDR3s include the opening cysteine and the closing phenylalanine or tryptophan. The D gene is left open where the match is weak. Clone size appears in some rows only: once, few, many, or a class for an expanded clone.

clone_size	d_call	v_call	j_call	cdr3_nt	cdr3_aa
few	TRBD2	TRBV9	TRBJ2-3	TGTGCCAGCAGACCAAGCGGGGCTAGCACAGATACGCAGTATTTT	CASRPSGASTDTQYF
.	.	TRBV5-1	TRBJ1-1	TGCGCCAGCAGCTTGCAGAGGACAGTCTACACTGAAGCTTTCTTT	CASSLQRTVYTEAFF
.	.	TRBV6-6	TRBJ1-4	TGTGCCAGCAGTTACTCGGGCGGGGCAGGGGAAAAACTGTTTTTT	CASSYSGGAGEKLFF
.	.	TRBV19	TRBJ2-5	TGTGCCAGTACCACGGGAGAGACCCAGTACTTC	CASTTGETQYF
.	.	TRBV27	TRBJ2-2	TGTGCCAGCAGTTTATCATCTTACACCGGGGAGCTGTTTTTT	CASSLSSYTGELFF
.	.	TRBV19	TRBJ1-5	TGTGCCAGTAGTATCGGCGGAAATAGCAATCAGCCCCAGCATTTT	CASSIGGNSNQPQHF
few	.	TRBV6-5	TRBJ1-1	TGTGCCAGCAGTTGGGGGCCCGATGCGGTGGCTTTCTTT	CASSWGPDAVAFF
few	TRBD1	TRBV4-1	TRBJ1-4	TGCGCCAGCAGCCAAGGAGGGGGCGCGGGTGAAAAACTGTTTTTT	CASSQGGGAGEKLFF
.	.	TRBV2	TRBJ2-4	TGTGCCAGCAGTGAAGGCAGGGTCAAAAACATTCAGTACTTC	CASSEGRVKNIQYF
.	TRBD1	TRBV5-1	TRBJ1-4	TGCGCCAGCACCGGGACAGCGCACAATGAAAAACTGTTTTTT	CASTGTAHNEKLFF
.	.	TRBV27	TRBJ1-1	TGTGCCAGCAGCCTACAGGGTTCCACTGAAGCTTTCTTT	CASSLQGSTEAFF